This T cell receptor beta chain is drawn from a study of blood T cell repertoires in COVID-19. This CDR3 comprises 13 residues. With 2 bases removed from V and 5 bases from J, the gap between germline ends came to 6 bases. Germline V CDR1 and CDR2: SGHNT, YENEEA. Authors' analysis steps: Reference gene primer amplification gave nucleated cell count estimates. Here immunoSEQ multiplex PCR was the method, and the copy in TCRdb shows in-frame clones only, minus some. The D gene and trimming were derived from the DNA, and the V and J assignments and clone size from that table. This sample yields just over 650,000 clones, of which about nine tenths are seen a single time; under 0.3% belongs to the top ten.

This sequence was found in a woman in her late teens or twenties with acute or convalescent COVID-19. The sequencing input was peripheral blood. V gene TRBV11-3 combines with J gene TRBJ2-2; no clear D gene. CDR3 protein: CASSLYPTGELFF. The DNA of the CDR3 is TGTGCCAGCAGCTTATATCCGACCGGGGAGCTGTTTTTT. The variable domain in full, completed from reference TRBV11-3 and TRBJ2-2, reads EAGVVQSPRYKIIEKKQPVAFWCNPISGHNTLYWYLQNLGQGPELLIRYENEEAVDDSQLPKDRFSAERLKGVDSTLKIQPAELGDSAVYLCASSLYPTGELFFGEGSRLTVL.